Listed below are T cell receptor beta chains from one sample, sequenced in a study of T cells after yellow fever vaccination. TCRdb itself ran the 5' RACE reads through MiXCR, one entry per CDR3 protein. The data contain approximately 130,000 distinct CDR3 sequences, 13% to 15% of them singletons. The starting material was CD8+ T cells sorted from PBMCs, obtained 5 days after the yellow fever booster vaccination. These receptors originate from a man aged 18 to 29 who received the YFV17D yellow fever vaccine. CDR3s include the opening cysteine and the closing phenylalanine or tryptophan. Each record gives: V gene, J gene, D gene, clone size, CDR3 DNA, CDR3 protein. D genes are given only for firm matches. Some rows mark clone size as missing; the rest say once, few, many or name a class of expanded clone.

V: TRBV4-3
J: TRBJ1-4
D: .
size: many
DNA: TGCGCCAGCAGCCAGGATGGGAGCCTTAATGAAAAACTGTTTTTT
CDR3: CASSQDGSLNEKLFF

V: TRBV20-1
J: TRBJ1-5
D: .
size: .
DNA: TGCAGTGCTAAAAAGGGATGGGCGGGCAATCAGCCCCAGCATTTT
CDR3: CSAKKGWAGNQPQHF

V: TRBV5-1
J: TRBJ2-5
D: TRBD1
size: many
DNA: TGCGCCAGCAGTGCTACAGGGGCGGATTTGGAGACCCAGTACTTC
CDR3: CASSATGADLETQYF

V: TRBV28
J: TRBJ1-5
D: .
size: once
DNA: TGTGCCAGCAGTTGGGCGGGACGGAGCAATCAGCCCCAGCATTTT
CDR3: CASSWAGRSNQPQHF

V: TRBV29-1
J: TRBJ2-3
D: .
size: many
DNA: TGCAGCGTTCCGTTAGATACGCAGTATTTT
CDR3: CSVPLDTQYF

V: TRBV6-2/TRBV6-3
J: TRBJ2-2
D: TRBD2
size: few
DNA: TGTGCCAGCAGTCCCTGGACTAGCGGGACCGGGGAGCTGTTTTTT
CDR3: CASSPWTSGTGELFF

V: TRBV11-1
J: TRBJ1-1
D: TRBD1
size: .
DNA: TGTGCCAGCAGCATAACAGGGGGAGACACTGAAGCTTTCTTT
CDR3: CASSITGGDTEAFF

V: TRBV5-4
J: TRBJ2-3
D: .
size: few
DNA: TGTGCCGTAGGGGGGGGGACAGATACGCAGTATTTT
CDR3: CAVGGGTDTQYF

V: TRBV4-1
J: TRBJ2-7
D: .
size: few
DNA: TGCGCCAGCAGCCAAGATAGGGAACAAACGGCCTACGAGCAGTACTTC
CDR3: CASSQDREQTAYEQYF

V: TRBV6-6
J: TRBJ2-3
D: .
size: few
DNA: TGTGCCAGCAGTGCATCGAGCAGGGCAGATACGCAGTATTTT
CDR3: CASSASSRADTQYF

V: TRBV10-3
J: TRBJ2-1
D: TRBD2
size: many
DNA: TGTGCCATCAGTGATGGGACTAGTGGTAGCTCCTACAATGAGCAGTTCTTC
CDR3: CAISDGTSGSSYNEQFF

V: TRBV4-1
J: TRBJ2-7
D: .
size: few
DNA: TGCGCCAGCAGCCAAGTGGGGACGGGAGAGCAGTACTTC
CDR3: CASSQVGTGEQYF

V: TRBV7-3
J: TRBJ2-3
D: TRBD2
size: .
DNA: TGTGCCAGCAGCTTATTGCTAGCGGGCACAGATACGCAGTATTTT
CDR3: CASSLLLAGTDTQYF

V: TRBV19
J: TRBJ2-4
D: .
size: .
DNA: TGTGCCAGTAGTATAGTCATAGAGTCCAGCTTAGCCAAAAACATTCAGTACTTC
CDR3: CASSIVIESSLAKNIQYF

V: TRBV20-1
J: TRBJ2-7
D: TRBD2
size: .
DNA: TGCAGTGCTAGCGAGAAGAGAAGCGGGGTGTCCTACGAGCAGTACTTC
CDR3: CSASEKRSGVSYEQYF